This T cell receptor (beta chain) came from a study of regulatory T cells in long-lasting Graves disease. About this clonotype: The antigen is not known.

Sequencing libraries for TCR beta were prepared with iRepertoire HTBI primers and Arm-PCR of CDR3 regions. TCRdb reanalysed the multiplex PCR reads using MiXCR and keeps one entry per CDR3 protein. The sample lists roughly 500,000 distinct CDR3 sequences; more than 20% were seen once. Noted time point: persistent/refractory GD, antithyroid drugs over 5 years with positive TRAb. With RNA extracted from PBMCs as input, the TCR library was made. Peripheral blood, 7 to 9.5 milliliters of it, was drawn into EDTA tubes. Findings of the study overall: Newly diagnosed Graves' patients exceeded persistent ones in TCR diversity. Those with persistent disease had in common more public clonotypes (about 2,700) than new patients (about 970).

Material: peripheral blood mononuclear cells (PBMCs), obtained when the disease was refractory, from a patient treated with antithyroid drugs. The clonotype was recovered from a female donor with Graves disease.

CDR3 loop: CASSPRTRADEQYF. The CDR3 DNA sequence: TGTGCCAGCAGCCCCCGGACAAGGGCGGACGAGCAGTACTTC. The rearrangement uses TRBV7-9 and TRBJ2-7, with a possible D match to TRBD1 (5 bases). Trimming took off 5 bases at V and 5 bases at J, with 16 bases between the two ends. The V gene's germline CDR1 is SEHNR and CDR2 FQNEAQ (reference sequence). The CDR3 extends over 14 amino acids.